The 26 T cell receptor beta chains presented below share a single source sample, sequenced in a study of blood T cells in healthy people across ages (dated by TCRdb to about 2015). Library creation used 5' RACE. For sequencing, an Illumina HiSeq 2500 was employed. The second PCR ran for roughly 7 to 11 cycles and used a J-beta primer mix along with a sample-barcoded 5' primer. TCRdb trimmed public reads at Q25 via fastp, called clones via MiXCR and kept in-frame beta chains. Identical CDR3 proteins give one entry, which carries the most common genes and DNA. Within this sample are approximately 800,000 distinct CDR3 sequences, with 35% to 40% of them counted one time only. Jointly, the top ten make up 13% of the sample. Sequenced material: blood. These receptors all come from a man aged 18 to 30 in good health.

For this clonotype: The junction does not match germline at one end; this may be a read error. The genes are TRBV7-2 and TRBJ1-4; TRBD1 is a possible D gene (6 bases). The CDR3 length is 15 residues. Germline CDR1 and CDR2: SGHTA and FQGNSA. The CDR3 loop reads CAGSLGGTRNEKLFF. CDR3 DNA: TGTGCCGGCAGCTTAGGGGGGACGCGAAACGAAAAACTGTTTTTT.

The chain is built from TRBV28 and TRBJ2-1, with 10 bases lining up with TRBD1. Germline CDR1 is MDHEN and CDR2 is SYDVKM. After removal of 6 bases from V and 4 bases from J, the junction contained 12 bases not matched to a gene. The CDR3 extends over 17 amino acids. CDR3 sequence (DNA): TGTGCCAGCAGGTCCCAATCCGGGACAGGGGCATACAATGAGCAGTTCTTC. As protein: CASRSQSGTGAYNEQFF.

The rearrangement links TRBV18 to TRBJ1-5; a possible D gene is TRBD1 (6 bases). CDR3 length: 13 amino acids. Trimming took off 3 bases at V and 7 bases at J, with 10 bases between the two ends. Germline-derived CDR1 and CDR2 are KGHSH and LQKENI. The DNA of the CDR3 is TGTGCCAGCTCACCTGCGCAGGGGCAGCCCCAGCATTTT. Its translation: CASSPAQGQPQHF. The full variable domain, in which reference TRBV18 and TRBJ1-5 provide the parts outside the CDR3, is NAGVMQNPRHLVRRRGQEARLRCSPMKGHSHVYWYRQLPEEGLKFMVYLQKENIIDESGMPKERFSAEFPKEGPSILRIQQVVRGDSAAYFCASSPAQGQPQHFGDGTRLSIL.

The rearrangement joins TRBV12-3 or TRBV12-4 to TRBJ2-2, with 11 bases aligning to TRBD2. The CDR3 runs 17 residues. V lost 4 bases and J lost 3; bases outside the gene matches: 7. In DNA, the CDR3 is TGTGCCAGCAGTTCCTCTCGGACTAGCGGGCACACCGGGGAGCTGTTTTTT. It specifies CASSSSRTSGHTGELFF.

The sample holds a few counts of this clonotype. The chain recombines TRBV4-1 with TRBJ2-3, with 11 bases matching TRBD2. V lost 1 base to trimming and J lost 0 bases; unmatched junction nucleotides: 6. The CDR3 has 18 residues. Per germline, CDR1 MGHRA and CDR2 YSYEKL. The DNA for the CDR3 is TGCGCCAGCAGCCAAGTTAGCGGGGGGGCAGGTAGCACAGATACGCAGTATTTT. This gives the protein CASSQVSGGAGSTDTQYF.

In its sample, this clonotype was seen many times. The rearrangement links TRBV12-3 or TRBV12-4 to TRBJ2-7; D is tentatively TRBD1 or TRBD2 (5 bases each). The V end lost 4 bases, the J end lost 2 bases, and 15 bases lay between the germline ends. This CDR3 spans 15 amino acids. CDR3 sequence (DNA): TGTGCCAGCAGTTATACCGGGACGGAGACCTACGAGCAGTACTTC. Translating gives CASSYTGTETYEQYF.

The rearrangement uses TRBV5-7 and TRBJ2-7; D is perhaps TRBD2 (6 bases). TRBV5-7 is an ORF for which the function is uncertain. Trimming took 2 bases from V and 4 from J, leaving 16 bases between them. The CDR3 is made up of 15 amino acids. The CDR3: CASSFYAGHGYEQYF. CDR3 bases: TGTGCCAGCAGCTTTTACGCGGGGCACGGGTACGAGCAGTACTTC.

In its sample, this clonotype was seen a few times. The CDR3 region has the DNA TGTGCCAGCAGCCCCAGGCGAACCGGGAACACTGAAGCTTTCTTT. It specifies CASSPRRTGNTEAFF. The rearrangement uses TRBV12-3 or TRBV12-4 and TRBJ1-1; D call uncertain. This CDR3 has 15 amino acids. Trimming pared 6 bases from V and 1 base from J, leaving 15 bases between.

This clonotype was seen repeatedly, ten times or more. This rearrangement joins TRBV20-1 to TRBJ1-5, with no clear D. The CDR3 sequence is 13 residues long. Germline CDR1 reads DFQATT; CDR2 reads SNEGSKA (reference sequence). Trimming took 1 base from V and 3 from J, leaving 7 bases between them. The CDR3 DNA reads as TGCAGTGCTAGAGCCACCGACAATCAGCCCCAGCATTTT. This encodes CSARATDNQPQHF.

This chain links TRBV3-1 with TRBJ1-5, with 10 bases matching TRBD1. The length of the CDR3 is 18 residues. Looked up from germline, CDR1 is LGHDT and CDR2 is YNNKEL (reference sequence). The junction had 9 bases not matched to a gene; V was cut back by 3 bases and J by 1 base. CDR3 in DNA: TGTGCCAGCAGCCATTCCGCGGGGACAGGGGCGAGCAATCAGCCCCAGCATTTT. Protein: CASSHSAGTGASNQPQHF.

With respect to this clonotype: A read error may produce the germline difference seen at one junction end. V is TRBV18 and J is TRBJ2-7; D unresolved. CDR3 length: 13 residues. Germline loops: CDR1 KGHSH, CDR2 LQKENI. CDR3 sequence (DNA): TGTGCCAGCTTACCACCGTGGGGAACCGAGCAGTACTTC. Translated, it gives CASLPPWGTEQYF.

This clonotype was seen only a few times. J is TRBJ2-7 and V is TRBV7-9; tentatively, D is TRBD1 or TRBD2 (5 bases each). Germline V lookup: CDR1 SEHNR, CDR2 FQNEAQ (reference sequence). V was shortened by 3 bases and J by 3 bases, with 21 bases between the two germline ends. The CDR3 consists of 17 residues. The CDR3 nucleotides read TGTGCCAGCAGCTTCGCACCGGGGACCGAGGATATCTACGAGCAGTACTTC. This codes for CASSFAPGTEDIYEQYF. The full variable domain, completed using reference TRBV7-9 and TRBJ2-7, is DTGVSQNPRHKITKRGQNVTFRCDPISEHNRLYWYRQTLGQGPEFLTYFQNEAQLEKSRLLSDRFSAERPKGSFSTLEIQRTEQGDSAMYLCASSFAPGTEDIYEQYFGPGTRLTVT.

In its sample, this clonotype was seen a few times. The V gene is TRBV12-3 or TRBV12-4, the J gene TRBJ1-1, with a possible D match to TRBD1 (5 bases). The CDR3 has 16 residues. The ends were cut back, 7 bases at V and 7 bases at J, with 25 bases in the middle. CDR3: CASTFDSGGERGEAFF. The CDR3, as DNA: TGTGCCAGCACCTTTGATTCTGGGGGGGAGAGGGGTGAAGCTTTCTTT.

This CDR3 is CASSGRTGEEKLFF. The CDR3, as DNA: TGTGCCAGCAGCGGAAGGACAGGGGAGGAAAAACTGTTTTTT. The rearrangement links TRBV7-9 to TRBJ1-4; the match to TRBD1 covers 9 bases. Germline assignment: CDR1 SEHNR and CDR2 FQNEAQ (reference sequence). V lost 5 bases to trimming and J lost 8 bases; unmatched junction nucleotides: 6. The CDR3 totals 14 residues.

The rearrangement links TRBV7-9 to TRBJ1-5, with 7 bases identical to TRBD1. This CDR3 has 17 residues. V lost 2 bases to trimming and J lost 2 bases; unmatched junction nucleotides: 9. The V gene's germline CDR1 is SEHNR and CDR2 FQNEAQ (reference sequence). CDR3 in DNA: TGTGCCAGCAGCTTACCGGGTGACAGGGATGGCAATCAGCCCCAGCATTTT. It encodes CASSLPGDRDGNQPQHF.

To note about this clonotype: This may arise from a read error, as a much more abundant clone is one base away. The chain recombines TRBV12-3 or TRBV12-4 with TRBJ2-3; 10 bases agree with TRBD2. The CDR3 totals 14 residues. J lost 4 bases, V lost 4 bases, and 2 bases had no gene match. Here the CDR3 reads CASSSSGSSDTQYF. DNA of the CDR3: TGTGCCAGCAGTTCTAGCGGGAGCTCAGATACGCAGTATTTT.

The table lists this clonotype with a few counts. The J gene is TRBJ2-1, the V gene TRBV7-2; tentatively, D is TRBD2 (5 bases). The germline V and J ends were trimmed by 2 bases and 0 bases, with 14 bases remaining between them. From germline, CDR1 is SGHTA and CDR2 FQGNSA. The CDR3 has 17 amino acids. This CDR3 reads CASSLRASPSSYNEQFF. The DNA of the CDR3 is TGTGCCAGCAGCTTACGGGCTAGCCCTAGCTCCTACAATGAGCAGTTCTTC.

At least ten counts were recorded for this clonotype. CDR3 sequence reads: CASSPTDRAYGYTF. For the CDR3, the DNA is TGTGCCAGCAGTCCCACCGACAGGGCCTATGGCTACACCTTC. The gene calls are TRBV12-3 or TRBV12-4 and TRBJ1-2; 7 nucleotides match TRBD1. This CDR3 comprises 14 residues. V shed 5 bases and J 4 bases; nucleotides not matched to a gene: 7.

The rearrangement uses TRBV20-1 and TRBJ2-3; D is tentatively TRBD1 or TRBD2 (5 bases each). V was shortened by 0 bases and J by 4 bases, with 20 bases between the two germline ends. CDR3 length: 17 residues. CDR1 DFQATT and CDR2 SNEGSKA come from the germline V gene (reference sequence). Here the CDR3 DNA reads TGCAGTGCTAGAGATGTCGGGGCAGCATCTGTCCCAGATACGCAGTATTTT. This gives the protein CSARDVGAASVPDTQYF.

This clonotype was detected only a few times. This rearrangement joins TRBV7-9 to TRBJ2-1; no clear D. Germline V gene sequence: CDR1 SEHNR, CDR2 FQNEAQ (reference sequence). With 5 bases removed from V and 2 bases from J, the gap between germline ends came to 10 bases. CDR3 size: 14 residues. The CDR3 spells CASSVAGTYNEQFF. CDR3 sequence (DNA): TGTGCCAGCAGCGTGGCAGGAACCTACAATGAGCAGTTCTTC.

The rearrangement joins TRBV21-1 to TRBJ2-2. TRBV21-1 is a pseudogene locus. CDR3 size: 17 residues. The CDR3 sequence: CASSKVTSPTPTGELFF. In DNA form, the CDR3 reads TGTGCCAGCAGCAAAGTGACATCACCTACACCCACCGGGGAGCTGTTTTTT.

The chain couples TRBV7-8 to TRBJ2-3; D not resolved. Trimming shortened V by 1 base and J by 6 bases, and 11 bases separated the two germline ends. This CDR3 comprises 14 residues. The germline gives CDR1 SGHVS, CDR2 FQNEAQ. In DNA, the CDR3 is TGTGCCAGCAGCTTAGGGACCCACGCGGATACGCAGTATTTT. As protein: CASSLGTHADTQYF.

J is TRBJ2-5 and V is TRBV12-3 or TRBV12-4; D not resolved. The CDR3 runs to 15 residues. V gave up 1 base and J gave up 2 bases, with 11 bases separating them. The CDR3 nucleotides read TGTGCCAGCAGTTTAGGGATACAGCAGCAAGAGACCCAGTACTTC. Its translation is CASSLGIQQQETQYF.

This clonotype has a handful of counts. The CDR3 DNA reads TGTGCTAGTGGTTTGGGCCGGGCAGATACGCAGTATTTT. It specifies CASGLGRADTQYF. The rearrangement joins TRBV12-5 to TRBJ2-3; D ambiguous. This CDR3 contains 13 residues. CDR1 LGHNT and CDR2 FRNRAP come from the germline V gene. Trimming stripped 1 base from V and 4 bases from J, with 6 bases between.

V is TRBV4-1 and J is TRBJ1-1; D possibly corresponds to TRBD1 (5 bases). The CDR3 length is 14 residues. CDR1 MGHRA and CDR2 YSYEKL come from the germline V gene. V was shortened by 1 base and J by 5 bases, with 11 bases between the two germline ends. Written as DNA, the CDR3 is TGCGCCAGCAGCCAAGTAGGGGAGGGGACTGAAGCTTTCTTT. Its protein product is CASSQVGEGTEAFF.

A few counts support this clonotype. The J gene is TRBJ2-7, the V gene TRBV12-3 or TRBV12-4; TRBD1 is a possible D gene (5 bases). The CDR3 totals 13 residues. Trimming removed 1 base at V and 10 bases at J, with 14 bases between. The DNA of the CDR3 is TGTGCCAGCAGTTTAGGGGTCGTGTGGGGCCAGTACTTC. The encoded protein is CASSLGVVWGQYF.